A single sample gave rise to the 9 T cell receptor beta chains below, sequenced in a study of shared clonotypes between healthy human individuals. Assay used: immunoSEQ multiplex PCR; TCRdb lists only in-frame clones, some missing. Of roughly 500,000 clones listed, less than 96% are singletons. What was sequenced was naive CD4+ T cells sorted from blood. As to subset: CD45RA+ positively selected. The receptors were gathered from a woman aged 30 to 39 in good health.

The rearrangement uses TRBV19 and TRBJ2-5, with 7 bases that match TRBD2. J lost 6 bases, V lost 1 base, and 5 bases had no gene match. CDR3 size: 14 residues. The V gene's germline CDR1 is LNHDA and CDR2 SQIVND (reference sequence). The CDR3 reads CASSIGGAGKTQYF. In DNA form, the CDR3 reads TGTGCCAGTAGTATAGGGGGAGCGGGAAAGACCCAGTACTTC. Full variable domain (remainder filled in from reference TRBV19 and TRBJ2-5): DGGITQSPKYLFRKEGQNVTLSCEQNLNHDAMYWYRQDPGQGLRLIYYSQIVNDFQKGDIAEGYSVSREKKESFPLTVTSAQKNPTAFYLCASSIGGAGKTQYFGPGTRLLVL.

V and J are TRBV28 and TRBJ2-2; possibly TRBD1 for D (7 bases). CDR1 MDHEN and CDR2 SYDVKM come from the germline V gene. V was clipped by 6 bases and J by 4 bases, with 12 bases between them. CDR3 size: 14 residues. CDR3 residues: CASRTGRSTGELFF. DNA of the CDR3: TGTGCCAGCAGGACAGGGAGGAGCACCGGGGAGCTGTTTTTT. Full variable domain (rest looked up from reference TRBV28 and TRBJ2-2): DVKVTQSSRYLVKRTGEKVFLECVQDMDHENMFWYRQDPGLGLRLIYFSYDVKMKEKGDIPEGYSVSREKKERFSLILESASTNQTSMYLCASRTGRSTGELFFGEGSRLTVL.

About this clone itself: The sample carries other DNA sequences with the same CDR3. This chain uses TRBV18 with TRBJ2-5, with D tentatively TRBD1 (6 bases). Germline lookup yields CDR1 KGHSH and CDR2 LQKENI. The CDR3 loop spans 13 amino acids. V was trimmed by 2 bases and J by 3 bases, leaving 7 bases between them. The CDR3 sequence: CASSPNREETQYF. In nucleotides, the CDR3 is TGTGCCAGCTCACCAAACAGGGAAGAGACCCAGTACTTC.

The rearrangement links TRBV2 to TRBJ2-5, with 14 bases aligning to TRBD2. The CDR3 has 15 amino acids. The germline CDR1 and CDR2 sequences are SNHLY and FYNNEI. J was trimmed by 2 bases and V by 4 bases; bases with no gene match: 0. CDR3 region: CASSGLAGGQETQYF. Written as DNA, the CDR3 is TGTGCCAGCAGTGGACTAGCGGGAGGGCAAGAGACCCAGTACTTC.

Turning to this clone: One end of the junction fails to match germline, which may point to a read error. The rearrangement joins TRBV28 to TRBJ1-1; D unresolved. The CDR3 length is 11 residues. Germline CDR1 MDHEN, CDR2 SYDVKM. DNA of the CDR3: TGTGCCAGCGGGAGTGAAACTGGAGCTTTCTTT. This translates into CASGSETGAFF. Complete variable domain (other parts from reference TRBV28 and TRBJ1-1): DVKVTQSSRYLVKRTGEKVFLECVQDMDHENMFWYRQDPGLGLRLIYFSYDVKMKEKGDIPEGYSVSREKKERFSLILESASTNQTSMYLCASGSETGAFFGQGTRLTVV.

This clone has a handful of counts. The rearrangement uses TRBV20-1 and TRBJ2-7; D not certain. The CDR3 runs to 11 residues. V was trimmed by 4 bases and J by 6 bases, leaving 10 bases between them. Germline CDR1 reads DFQATT; CDR2 reads SNEGSKA (reference sequence). CDR3 region: CSANNGIEQYF. In DNA form, the CDR3 reads TGCAGTGCTAATAACGGCATCGAGCAGTACTTC.

The gene calls are TRBV20-1 and TRBJ2-1; 8 nucleotides agree with TRBD2. V lost 8 bases, J lost 8 bases, and 2 bases stayed unmatched. This CDR3 contains 10 residues. The V gene's germline CDR1 is DFQATT and CDR2 SNEGSKA (reference sequence). CDR3 nucleotides: TGCAGTAGCGGGAGACATGAGCAGTTCTTC. Residues: CSSGRHEQFF.

V usage is TRBV6-1 and J usage is TRBJ1-1; D possibly corresponds to TRBD1 (5 bases). Trimming left V 3 bases short and J 6 bases short, with 17 bases between. Germline CDR1 and CDR2: MNHNS and SASEGT. This CDR3 contains 15 residues. The CDR3 region is CASSEAGWGVAEAFF. In DNA, the CDR3 is TGTGCCAGCAGTGAGGCCGGCTGGGGGGTCGCTGAAGCTTTCTTT.

The chain links TRBV5-1 to TRBJ1-4; 8 bases agree with TRBD1. The CDR3 loop spans 15 amino acids. V lost 4 bases and J lost 6; bases outside the gene matches: 8. Germline V gene data show CDR1 as SGHRS and CDR2 as YFSETQ. The chain's CDR3 is CASSTQGASDEKLFF. Here the CDR3 DNA reads TGCGCCAGCAGCACTCAGGGGGCGAGTGATGAAAAACTGTTTTTT.